These 25 T cell receptor beta chains were all obtained from the same sample, sequenced in a study of yellow fever vaccine responses in identical twins. MiXCR, applied by TCRdb to the RT-PCR reads, yields one record per CDR3 protein. The table includes 15,000 to 20,000 distinct CDR3 sequences, around three quarters detected once. The sample consisted of T cells from blood (PBMCs), unsorted or a sorted subset (not recorded which), taken before or after yellow fever vaccination (not recorded which). These receptor sequences come from a woman aged 18-30 years who received the yellow fever vaccine.

J is TRBJ2-1 and V is TRBV29-1, with TRBD1 matching over 9 bases. There are 13 residues in the CDR3. V lost 7 bases to trimming and J lost 6 bases; unmatched junction nucleotides: 7. Germline assignment: CDR1 SQVTM and CDR2 ANQGSEA. Here the CDR3 reads CSGGTGHSNEQFF. The CDR3 DNA reads as TGCAGCGGGGGGACAGGGCACTCCAATGAGCAGTTCTTC.

V usage is TRBV6-5 and J usage is TRBJ2-5, with a tentative D call TRBD1 (6 bases). V dropped 0 bases and J dropped 5 bases, with 13 bases sitting between them. Germline CDR1 is MNHEY and CDR2 is SVGAGI. The CDR3 runs 15 residues. CDR3 nucleotides: TGTGCCAGCAGTTACTCCGGCAGGGGATTGGAGACCCAGTACTTC. Translated: CASSYSGRGLETQYF.

Comment on this clonotype: Because the CDR3 is missing its conserved closing phenylalanine or tryptophan, this is likely a read error. The rearrangement uses TRBV4-1 and TRBJ1-1; a possible D gene is TRBD1 (5 bases). This CDR3 has 14 amino acids. V was pared by 4 bases and J by 3 bases, with 12 bases between. CDR1 and CDR2 from the germline V gene are MGHRA and YSYEKL. CDR3 sequence: CASSPGPGYTEAFY. The CDR3 bases are TGCGCCAGCAGCCCGGGGCCAGGGTACACTGAAGCTTTCTAT.

The chain links TRBV6-1 to TRBJ1-1; no clear D. The CDR3 has 13 amino acids. Per germline, CDR1 MNHNS and CDR2 SASEGT. The V and J ends lost 9 bases and 1 base respectively, with 12 bases between them. The CDR3 sequence is CASSFGKNTEAFF. DNA for the CDR3: TGTGCCAGTTCTTTCGGGAAGAACACTGAAGCTTTCTTT.

This clonotype was seen only a few times. The DNA of the CDR3 is TGTGCCAGCAGCTTTTCGGCTAGCTCCTACGAGCAGTACGTC. This encodes CASSFSASSYEQYV. V is TRBV13 and J is TRBJ2-7, with D unclear. Germline CDR1 reads PRHDT; CDR2 reads FYEKMQ (reference sequence). CDR3 size: 14 residues. Trimming took 3 bases from V and 0 from J, leaving 9 bases between them.

In nucleotides, the CDR3 is TGTGCCAGCAGCTCGCAGAACTATGGCTACACCTTC. Protein product: CASSSQNYGYTF. The V gene is TRBV5-5, the J gene TRBJ1-2; no firm D call. The CDR3 is 12 residues long. Germline V gene sequence: CDR1 SGHKS, CDR2 YYEKEE (reference sequence). V was pared by 3 bases and J by 2 bases, with 5 bases between.

V is TRBV15 and J is TRBJ2-2; TRBD2 agrees at 14 bases. CDR1 is LNHNV, CDR2 YYDKDF, per germline (reference sequence). The V segment lost 2 bases and the J segment 6 bases; nucleotides outside the gene matches: 5. The CDR3 is 17 residues long. CDR3 in DNA: TGTGCCACCAGCAGATATGGGGGACTAGCGGGAGCCGGGGAGCTGTTTTTT. Its protein product is CATSRYGGLAGAGELFF.

The gene calls are TRBV12-3 or TRBV12-4 and TRBJ2-4, with D unresolved. The CDR3 sequence is 15 residues long. The V end was cut by 6 bases, the J end by 1 base, with 13 bases between. The CDR3 loop is CASSPGPTAKNIQYF. The CDR3 DNA is TGTGCCAGCAGCCCAGGACCCACGGCCAAAAACATTCAGTACTTC.

This sequence joins TRBV29-1 and TRBJ2-7; a weak D match, TRBD1 (6 bases). Trimming left V 4 bases short and J 3 bases short, with 10 bases between. The CDR3 extends over 12 amino acids. Germline V gene lookup returns CDR1 SQVTM and CDR2 ANQGSEA. The CDR3 sequence is CSVGQEIYEQYF. The CDR3 DNA reads as TGCAGCGTTGGACAGGAGATCTACGAGCAGTACTTC.

Note on this clonotype: Without the conserved terminal phenylalanine or tryptophan, this CDR3 likely stems from a read error. The CDR3 spells CASKDRDSNNSPLHL. Here the CDR3 DNA reads TGTGCCAGCAAGGACCGGGACAGTAATAATTCACCCCTCCACCTT. The V gene is TRBV12-3 or TRBV12-4, the J gene TRBJ1-6; TRBD1 matches 7 bases. This CDR3 is built from 15 residues. The ends lost 7 bases at V and 5 bases at J; junction bases unmatched: 8.

This clonotype was counted once. The chain is built from TRBV29-1 and TRBJ2-4, with D possibly being TRBD1 or TRBD2 (5 bases each). Trimming cost V 5 bases and J 3 bases, with 11 bases left between them. From germline, CDR1 is SQVTM and CDR2 ANQGSEA. The CDR3 loop spans 13 amino acids. The CDR3 sequence is CSVWGEGKNIQYF. CDR3 DNA: TGCAGCGTTTGGGGCGAGGGCAAAAACATTCAGTACTTC.

The chain combines TRBV11-1 with TRBJ2-7, with D possibly being TRBD2 (5 bases). This CDR3 spans 14 amino acids. Trimming left V 1 base short and J 5 bases short, with 12 bases between. Germline V gene lookup returns CDR1 SGHAT and CDR2 FQDESV (reference sequence). The DNA for the CDR3 is TGTGCCAGCAGCTTAGAAGAGGAGGTACACGAGCAGTACGTC. It translates to CASSLEEEVHEQYV.

The V call is TRBV28, the J call TRBJ2-1; TRBD2 might be the D (6 bases). The CDR3 covers 14 residues. Trimming removed 6 bases from V and 9 bases from J, with 18 bases in between. Germline values: CDR1 MDHEN, CDR2 SYDVKM. The CDR3, as DNA: TGTGCCAGCAGAGGGGCTAGCGAGTCGGGTGAGCAGTTCTTC. Its protein is CASRGASESGEQFF.

The rearrangement uses TRBV29-1 and TRBJ1-1; possibly TRBD1 for D (6 bases). Germline V gene sequence: CDR1 SQVTM, CDR2 ANQGSEA. The V and J ends lost 5 bases and 6 bases respectively, with 16 bases between them. The CDR3 has 13 residues. CDR3 protein: CSVPPTGFAEAFF. CDR3 DNA sequence: TGCAGCGTTCCTCCCACAGGGTTCGCTGAAGCTTTCTTT.

This clonotype was recorded only once. The chain links TRBV4-1 to TRBJ2-7; perhaps TRBD2 as D (5 bases). The V gene lost 1 base and the J gene lost 2 bases, with 6 bases spanning the gap. Germline CDR1 MGHRA, CDR2 YSYEKL. The CDR3 length is 13 residues. DNA for the CDR3: TGCGCCAGCAGCCAAGGAGGGCCCTACGAGCAGTACTTC. It encodes CASSQGGPYEQYF.

This chain connects TRBV10-1 to TRBJ2-5; tentatively, D is TRBD1 (5 bases). CDR1 is WNHNN and CDR2 is SYGVQD in the germline V gene (reference sequence). This CDR3 comprises 14 residues. V gave up 4 bases and J gave up 2 bases, with 11 bases separating them. The CDR3 is CASSVDRKQETQYF. The CDR3 coding sequence is TGCGCCAGCAGTGTTGACAGAAAACAAGAGACCCAGTACTTC.

This clonotype was observed a single time. The CDR3 protein is CASSTGTISYEQYF. DNA for the CDR3: TGTGCCAGCAGCACCGGGACTATCTCCTACGAGCAGTACTTC. The rearrangement uses TRBV7-6 and TRBJ2-7, with 7 positions matching TRBD2. Per germline, CDR1 SGHVS and CDR2 FNYEAQ. The J segment lost 0 bases and the V segment lost 5 bases, leaving 4 bases of the junction unmatched. The CDR3 extends over 14 amino acids. The full variable domain, its missing parts supplied by reference TRBV7-6 and TRBJ2-7, is GAGVSQSPRYKVTKRGQDVALRCDPISGHVSLYWYRQALGQGPEFLTYFNYEAQQDKSGLPNDRFSAERPEGSISTLTIQRTEQRDSAMYRCASSTGTISYEQYFGPGTRLTVT.

The chain employs TRBV5-6 and TRBJ2-1; possibly TRBD2 for D (5 bases). The CDR3 spans 14 residues. V was pared by 1 base and J by 4 bases, with 9 bases between. Germline-derived CDR1 and CDR2 are SGHDT and YYEEEE. This chain's CDR3 is CASSLPTSYNEQFF. DNA for the CDR3: TGTGCCAGCAGCTTGCCCACTAGTTACAATGAGCAGTTCTTC. Together with reference TRBV5-6 and TRBJ2-1, the CDR3 gives the full variable domain: DAGVTQSPTHLIKTRGQQVTLRCSPKSGHDTVSWYQQALGQGPQFIFQYYEEEERQRGNFPDRFSGHQFPNYSSELNVNALLLGDSALYLCASSLPTSYNEQFFGPGTRLTVL.

This chain links TRBV29-1 with TRBJ2-5; D is perhaps TRBD1 or TRBD2 (6 bases each). Deletions cut 5 bases from V and 2 bases from J, with 18 bases between. This CDR3 region has 15 residues. The V gene's germline CDR1 is SQVTM and CDR2 ANQGSEA. This chain's CDR3 is CSVSGGTGNQETQYF. The CDR3, as DNA: TGCAGCGTTTCCGGGGGAACAGGGAATCAAGAGACCCAGTACTTC.

The J gene is TRBJ2-5, the V gene TRBV12-3 or TRBV12-4; D is undetermined. Trimming took 5 bases from V and 5 from J, leaving 15 bases between them. CDR3 length equals 14 residues. The CDR3 coding sequence is TGTGCCAGCAGTATTGACTCGCTCCGGGAGACCCAGTACTTC. It encodes CASSIDSLRETQYF.

CDR3: CASSRIGALGSGNTIYF. The DNA of the CDR3 is TGTGCCAGCTCACGCATTGGAGCTTTGGGGTCTGGAAACACCATATATTTT. The rearrangement links TRBV18 to TRBJ1-3; D is unresolved. Per germline, CDR1 KGHSH and CDR2 LQKENI. Trimming removed 4 bases from V and 1 base from J, with 17 bases in between. The CDR3 is 17 amino acids.

The rearrangement uses TRBV12-3 or TRBV12-4 and TRBJ2-7; 7 positions agree with TRBD1. Losses at the gene ends were 3 bases for V and 7 bases for J; bases not matched to a gene: 12. The CDR3 runs 15 residues. CDR3 in DNA: TGTGCCAGCAGTTTGATGACAGGGACCTCTGGGGAGCAGTACGTC. Translated, it gives CASSLMTGTSGEQYV.

This clonotype was seen once. The chain couples TRBV15 to TRBJ1-5; D call uncertain. V was trimmed by 1 base and J by 5 bases, leaving 15 bases between them. The length of the CDR3 is 16 residues. Germline values: CDR1 LNHNV, CDR2 YYDKDF (reference sequence). CDR3 sequence (DNA): TGTGCCACCAGCAGAGGCCGGGTGGGGTTTTATCAGCCCCAGCATTTT. Translation: CATSRGRVGFYQPQHF.

This chain uses TRBV20-1 with TRBJ2-7; D call uncertain. CDR1 and CDR2 from the germline V gene are DFQATT and SNEGSKA (reference sequence). The CDR3 runs 13 residues. V lost 6 bases to trimming and J lost 0 bases, with 12 bases between them. The DNA of the CDR3 is TGCAGTGCCGCATCCGACCGCTCCTACGAGCAGTACTTC. Amino acids: CSAASDRSYEQYF.

The rearrangement links TRBV4-2 to TRBJ2-7; D possibly matches TRBD1 or TRBD2 (5 bases each). Trimming took off 0 bases at V and 1 base at J, with 16 bases between the two ends. Germline lookup yields CDR1 LGHNA and CDR2 YNFKEQ. The CDR3 totals 17 residues. The CDR3 sequence is CASSQEAGAGRSYEQYF. The CDR3 DNA is TGTGCCAGCAGCCAAGAGGCCGGGGCAGGGAGATCCTACGAGCAGTACTTC.